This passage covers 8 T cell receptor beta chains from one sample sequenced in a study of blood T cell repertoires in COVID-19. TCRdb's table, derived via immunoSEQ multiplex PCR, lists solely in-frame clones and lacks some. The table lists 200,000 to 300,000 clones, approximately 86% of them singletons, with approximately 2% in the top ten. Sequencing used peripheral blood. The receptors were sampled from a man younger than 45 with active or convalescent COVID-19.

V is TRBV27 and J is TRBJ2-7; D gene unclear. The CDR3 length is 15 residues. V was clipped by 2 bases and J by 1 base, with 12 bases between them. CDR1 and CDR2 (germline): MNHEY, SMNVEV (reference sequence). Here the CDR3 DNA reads TGTGCCAGCAGTTTAGAGGAGATCGTATCCTACGAGCAGTACTTC. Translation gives CASSLEEIVSYEQYF.

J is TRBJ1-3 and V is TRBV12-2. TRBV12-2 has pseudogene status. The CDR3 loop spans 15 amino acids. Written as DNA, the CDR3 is TGTGCAAGTCGCTGCGAGGGAGGATCTGGAAACACCATATATTTT. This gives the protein CASRCEGGSGNTIYF.

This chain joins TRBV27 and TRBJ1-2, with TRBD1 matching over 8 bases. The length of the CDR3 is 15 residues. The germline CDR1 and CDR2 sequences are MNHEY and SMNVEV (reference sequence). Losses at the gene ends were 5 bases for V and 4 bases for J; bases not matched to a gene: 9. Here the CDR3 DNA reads TGTGCCAGCAGTCCCCGGACAGGGCCAAGCTATGGCTACACCTTC. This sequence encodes CASSPRTGPSYGYTF.

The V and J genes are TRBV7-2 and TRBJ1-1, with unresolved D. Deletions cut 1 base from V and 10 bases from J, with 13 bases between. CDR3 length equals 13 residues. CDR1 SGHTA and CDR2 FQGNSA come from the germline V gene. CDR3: CASSLVAADRAFF. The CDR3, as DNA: TGTGCCAGCAGCTTAGTTGCGGCAGATCGAGCTTTCTTT.

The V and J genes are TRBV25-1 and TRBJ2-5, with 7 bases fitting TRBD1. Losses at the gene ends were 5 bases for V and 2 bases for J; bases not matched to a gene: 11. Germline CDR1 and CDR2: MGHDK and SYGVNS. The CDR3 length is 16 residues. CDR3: CASSLHLGTAQETQYF. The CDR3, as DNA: TGTGCCAGCAGTCTTCACTTGGGGACAGCGCAAGAGACCCAGTACTTC.

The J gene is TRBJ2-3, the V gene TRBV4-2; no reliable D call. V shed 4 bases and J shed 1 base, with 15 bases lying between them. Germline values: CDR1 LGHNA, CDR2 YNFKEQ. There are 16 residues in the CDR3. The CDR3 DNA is TGTGCCAGCAGCCGGCCCGGCCGAGGTGGCACAGATACGCAGTATTTT. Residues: CASSRPGRGGTDTQYF.

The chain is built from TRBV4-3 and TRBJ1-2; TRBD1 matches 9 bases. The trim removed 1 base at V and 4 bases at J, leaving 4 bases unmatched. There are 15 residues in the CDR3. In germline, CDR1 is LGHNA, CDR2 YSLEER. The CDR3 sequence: CASSQVVTGGYGYTF. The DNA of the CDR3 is TGCGCCAGCAGCCAAGTCGTGACAGGGGGCTATGGCTACACCTTC.

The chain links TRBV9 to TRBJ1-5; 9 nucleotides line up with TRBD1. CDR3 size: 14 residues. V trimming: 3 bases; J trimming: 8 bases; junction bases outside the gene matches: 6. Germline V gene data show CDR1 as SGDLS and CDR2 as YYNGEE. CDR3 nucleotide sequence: TGTGCCAGCAGCGCACAGGGGGCCTCGGAGCCCCAGCATTTT. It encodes CASSAQGASEPQHF.